What follows are 23 T cell receptor beta chains derived from one specimen sequenced in a study of blood T cell repertoires in COVID-19. Data came from immunoSEQ multiplex PCR; TCRdb stores just in-frame clones and leaves some out. This table has fewer than 100,000 clones, about 89% appearing once. The specimen sequenced was peripheral blood. The receptors here all came from a middle-aged man with acute or convalescent COVID-19.

This chain connects TRBV10-1 to TRBJ2-7, with D possibly TRBD2 on 5 matching bases. The CDR3 spans 15 residues. Looked up from germline, CDR1 is WNHNN and CDR2 is SYGVQD (reference sequence). The V end lost 0 bases, the J end lost 3 bases, and 12 bases lay between the germline ends. For the CDR3, the DNA is TGCGCCAGCAGTGAGTCGAGGGCAGGAGACTACGAGCAGTACTTC. It translates to CASSESRAGDYEQYF.

This chain uses TRBV2 with TRBJ1-5, with 8 nucleotides matching TRBD1. The ends lost 6 bases at V and 1 base at J; junction bases unmatched: 5. Germline-derived CDR1 and CDR2 are SNHLY and FYNNEI. CDR3 length: 15 amino acids. This CDR3 is CASRQGVRSNQPQHF. CDR3 in DNA: TGTGCCAGCAGACAGGGGGTTCGGAGCAATCAGCCCCAGCATTTT. Supplemented by reference TRBV2 and TRBJ1-5, the full variable domain reads EPEVTQTPSHQVTQMGQEVILRCVPISNHLYFYWYRQILGQKVEFLVSFYNNEISEKSEIFDDQFSVERPDGSNFTLKIRSTKLEDSAMYFCASRQGVRSNQPQHFGDGTRLSIL.

The chain employs TRBV3-1 (or the pseudogene TRBV3-2) and TRBJ1-1; D might be TRBD1 (5 bases). The ends were cut back, 4 bases at V and 1 base at J, with 10 bases in the middle. The CDR3 has 14 residues. CDR1 is LGHDT and CDR2 is YNNKEL in the germline V gene (reference sequence). CDR3 DNA: TGTGCCAGCAGCCGTACAACAGGGAACACTGAAGCTTTCTTT. Its translation: CASSRTTGNTEAFF.

The CDR3: CASRADYNEQFF. In DNA form, the CDR3 reads TGTGCCAGCAGGGCGGACTACAATGAGCAGTTCTTC. V is TRBV12-3 or TRBV12-4 and J is TRBJ2-1; no reliable D call. Deletions cut 6 bases from V and 3 bases from J, with 6 bases between. The length of the CDR3 is 12 residues.

This chain uses TRBV18 with TRBJ1-2; 8 bases align to TRBD1. This CDR3 contains 18 residues. J gave up 4 bases and V 4 bases, and 17 bases lay outside the gene matches. Germline values: CDR1 KGHSH, CDR2 LQKENI. CDR3 bases: TGTGCCAGCTCACTACGGATCCGGGACAGGCCCGCAAGCTATGGCTACACCTTC. The encoded protein is CASSLRIRDRPASYGYTF.

This chain connects TRBV7-9 to TRBJ2-5, with a tentative D call TRBD2 (7 bases). The CDR3 runs to 15 residues. The germline V and J ends were trimmed by 4 bases and 4 bases, with 16 bases remaining between them. Germline V gene lookup returns CDR1 SEHNR and CDR2 FQNEAQ (reference sequence). This chain's CDR3 is CASSYRSGGRETQYF. CDR3 bases: TGTGCCAGCAGCTATAGGTCCGGGGGGCGAGAGACCCAGTACTTC.

This chain joins TRBV27 and TRBJ2-5; 9 positions match TRBD2. V lost 3 bases and J lost 2; bases outside the gene matches: 10. This CDR3 is 17 amino acids long. Looked up from germline, CDR1 is MNHEY and CDR2 is SMNVEV (reference sequence). The CDR3 DNA follows: TGTGCCAGCAGTTTCCGGCTAGCGGGACCCACTCAAGAGACCCAGTACTTC. Amino acids: CASSFRLAGPTQETQYF.

The chain employs TRBV24-1 and TRBJ2-3; D is unclear. The V and J ends lost 2 bases and 2 bases respectively, with 10 bases between them. From germline, CDR1 is KGHDR and CDR2 SFDVKD. CDR3 length equals 15 residues. This CDR3 is CATSDSQVSTDTQYF. In DNA, the CDR3 is TGTGCCACCAGTGATTCGCAGGTATCCACAGATACGCAGTATTTT.

This clone has just one count. The rearrangement joins TRBV3-1 (or the pseudogene TRBV3-2) to TRBJ1-6, with TRBD1 matching over 9 bases. The CDR3 loop spans 18 amino acids. Germline assignment: CDR1 LGHDT and CDR2 YNNKEL (reference sequence). Germline trimming cut 1 base from V and 0 bases from J; bases unmatched to any gene: 4. DNA for the CDR3: TGTGCCAGCAGCCAAGGTGGGACAGGGAGCTCCTATAATTCACCCCTCCACTTT. It is translated as CASSQGGTGSSYNSPLHF.

Here the CDR3 reads CASSLRGQEAFF. CDR3 in DNA: TGTGCCAGCAGTCTCCGGGGACAGGAAGCTTTCTTT. The J gene is TRBJ1-1, the V gene TRBV6-6, with 7 bases lining up with TRBD1. J was trimmed by 8 bases and V by 5 bases; bases with no gene match: 5. Per germline, CDR1 MNHNY and CDR2 SVGAGI (reference sequence). This CDR3 region has 12 residues.

The chain has TRBV21-1 and TRBJ2-7; TRBD1 was called by the table and not checked on the DNA. TRBV21-1 constitutes a pseudogene. This CDR3 has 13 residues. This CDR3 reads CASRLQGAWEQYF. The CDR3 DNA reads as TGTGCCAGCAGGCTACAGGGGGCTTGGGAGCAGTACTTC.

The genes are TRBV9 and TRBJ1-2; 10 bases are a match to TRBD1. Trimming removed 3 bases from V and 5 bases from J; junction bases left unmatched: 4. CDR3 length: 14 residues. Germline CDR1 SGDLS, CDR2 YYNGEE. CDR3 in DNA: TGTGCCAGCAGCGCAGGGACAGGGGATTATGGCTACACCTTC. Its protein product is CASSAGTGDYGYTF.

This clone appeared a single time. The chain carries TRBV5-1 and TRBJ2-1; tentatively, D is TRBD2 (6 bases). The germline V gene encodes CDR1 SGHRS and CDR2 YFSETQ. The length of the CDR3 is 15 residues. V dropped 2 bases and J dropped 4 bases, with 13 bases sitting between them. CDR3: CASSFGGSGYNEQFF. The CDR3 coding sequence is TGCGCCAGCAGCTTTGGAGGGAGTGGATACAATGAGCAGTTCTTC.

The V call is TRBV27, the J call TRBJ2-7; 11 bases fit TRBD2. Unmatched junction bases numbered 6, after V lost 4 bases and J lost 4 bases. The germline gives CDR1 MNHEY, CDR2 SMNVEV (reference sequence). CDR3 size: 15 residues. In DNA, the CDR3 is TGTGCCAGCAGTTCCCCGATAGCGGGAGGGTACGAGCAGTACTTC. This encodes CASSSPIAGGYEQYF.

CDR3 nucleotides: TGTGCCAGCAGTGCCCAGTCAGGCTCACCCCTCCACTTT. Its translation is CASSAQSGSPLHF. The chain recombines TRBV6-4 with TRBJ1-6; D gene unclear. The germline V gene encodes CDR1 MRHNA and CDR2 SNTAGT. Trimming stripped 4 bases from V and 10 bases from J, with 11 bases between. This CDR3 has 13 residues.

The rearrangement links TRBV15 to TRBJ2-1, with TRBD2 as a possible D gene (6 bases). Germline V gene sequence: CDR1 LNHNV, CDR2 YYDKDF (reference sequence). The CDR3 sequence is 16 residues long. Trimming removed 3 bases at V and 5 bases at J, with 17 bases between. The CDR3 here is CATSRSGMRENNEQFF. The CDR3 DNA follows: TGTGCCACCAGCAGGTCCGGAATGCGGGAAAACAATGAGCAGTTCTTC.

This clone was recorded a few times. The rearrangement links TRBV29-1 to TRBJ2-3; 9 bases fit TRBD2. In germline, CDR1 is SQVTM, CDR2 ANQGSEA. V shed 3 bases, J shed 2 bases, and the junction held 6 bases outside the gene matches. The CDR3 has 15 amino acids. As DNA, the CDR3 is TGCAGCGTTGATGGGGCTAGCGGGGCCACAGATACGCAGTATTTT. This gives the protein CSVDGASGATDTQYF.

This rearrangement joins TRBV27 to TRBJ2-7, with D possibly matching TRBD1 (5 bases). The germline CDR1 and CDR2 sequences are MNHEY and SMNVEV (reference sequence). The CDR3 spans 14 residues. Trimming pared 2 bases from V and 2 bases from J, leaving 10 bases between. CDR3 amino acids: CASSLNRMTYEQYF. The CDR3 DNA sequence: TGTGCCAGCAGTTTAAACAGGATGACCTACGAGCAGTACTTC.

This clone was counted a single time. The chain is built from TRBV10-3 and TRBJ2-1; TRBD2 matches 8 bases. V shed 2 bases, J shed 12 bases, and the junction held 3 bases outside the gene matches. The CDR3 extends over 12 amino acids. The germline gives CDR1 ENHRY, CDR2 SYGVKD. CDR3 protein: CAISETAGGQFF. Written as DNA, the CDR3 is TGTGCCATCAGTGAGACGGCGGGAGGGCAGTTCTTC.

J is TRBJ1-4 and V is TRBV12-2. TRBV12-2 is reported as a pseudogene. This CDR3 has 22 amino acids. The CDR3 DNA is TGTGCAAGTCGCTTAGTACCGTCCGGGGAGGTTCGCGGCAAGGAAACTAATGAAAAACTGTTTTTT. Protein: CASRLVPSGEVRGKETNEKLFF.

This sequence joins TRBV5-6 and TRBJ1-1; weak D call: TRBD1 (5 bases). Trimming cost V 0 bases and J 1 base, with 7 bases left between them. The CDR3 runs to 14 residues. Germline loops: CDR1 SGHDT, CDR2 YYEEEE. The CDR3 sequence: CASSLEGPNTEAFF. CDR3 in DNA: TGTGCCAGCAGCTTGGAGGGGCCGAACACTGAAGCTTTCTTT.

This chain joins TRBV7-2 and TRBJ1-6; D is ambiguous. Germline values: CDR1 SGHTA, CDR2 FQGNSA. V dropped 2 bases and J dropped 4 bases, with 9 bases sitting between them. There are 15 residues in the CDR3. The CDR3 DNA reads TGTGCCAGCAGCTTACGGGTGGGTTATAATTCACCCCTCCACTTT. It specifies CASSLRVGYNSPLHF.

The chain joins TRBV9 to TRBJ1-3, with D tentatively TRBD1 (5 bases). Trimming left V 3 bases short and J 7 bases short, with 17 bases between. The CDR3 consists of 15 residues. CDR1 and CDR2 from the germline V gene are SGDLS and YYNGEE. The CDR3 is CASSAAGRIANTIYF. The CDR3 DNA sequence: TGTGCCAGCAGCGCCGCGGGACGGATCGCCAACACCATATATTTT.